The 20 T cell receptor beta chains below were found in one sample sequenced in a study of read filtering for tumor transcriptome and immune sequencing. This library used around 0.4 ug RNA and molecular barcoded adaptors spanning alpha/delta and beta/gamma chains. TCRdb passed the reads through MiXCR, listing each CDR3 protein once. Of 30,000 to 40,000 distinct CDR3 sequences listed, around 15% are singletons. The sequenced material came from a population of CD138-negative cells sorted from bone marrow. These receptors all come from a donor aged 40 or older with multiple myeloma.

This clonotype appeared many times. In DNA form, the CDR3 reads TGTGCCAGCAGTCCACAGGGGCCCATGAACACTGAAGCTTTCTTT. As protein: CASSPQGPMNTEAFF. The genes are TRBV12-3 or TRBV12-4 and TRBJ1-1, with 7 positions matching TRBD1. V lost 5 bases, J lost 0 bases, and 6 bases stayed unmatched. The CDR3 contains 15 residues.

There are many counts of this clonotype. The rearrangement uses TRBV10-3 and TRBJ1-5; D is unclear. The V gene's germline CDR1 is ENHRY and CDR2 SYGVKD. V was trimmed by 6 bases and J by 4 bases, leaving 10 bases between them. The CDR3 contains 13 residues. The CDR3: CAIRDRPNQPQHF. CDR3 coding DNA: TGTGCCATCAGAGATCGACCAAATCAGCCCCAGCATTTT.

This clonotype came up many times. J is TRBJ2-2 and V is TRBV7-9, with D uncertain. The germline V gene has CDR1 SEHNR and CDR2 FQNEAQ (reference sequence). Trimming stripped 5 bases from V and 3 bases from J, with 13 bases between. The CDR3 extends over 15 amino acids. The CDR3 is CASSLSGVDTGELFF. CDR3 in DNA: TGTGCCAGCAGCCTCTCTGGGGTTGACACCGGGGAGCTGTTTTTT.

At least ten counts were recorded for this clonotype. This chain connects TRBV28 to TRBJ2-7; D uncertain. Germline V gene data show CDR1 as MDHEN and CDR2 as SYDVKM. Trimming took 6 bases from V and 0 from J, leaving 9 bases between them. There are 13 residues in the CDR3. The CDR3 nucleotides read TGTGCCAGCAGGCCCGGGCACTCCTACGAGCAGTACTTC. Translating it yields CASRPGHSYEQYF.

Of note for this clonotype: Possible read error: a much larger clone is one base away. The CDR3 here is CASSRSGGSSYGQYF. The CDR3 nucleotides read TGTGCCAGCAGCCGGAGCGGGGGGAGCTCCTACGGGCAGTACTTC. This chain uses TRBV12-3 or TRBV12-4 with TRBJ2-7; 9 bases are a match to TRBD2. This CDR3 has 15 residues.

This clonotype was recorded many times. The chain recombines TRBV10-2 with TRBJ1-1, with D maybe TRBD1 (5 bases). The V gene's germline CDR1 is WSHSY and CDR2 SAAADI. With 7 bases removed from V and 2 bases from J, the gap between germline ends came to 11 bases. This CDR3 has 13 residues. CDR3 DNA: TGCGCCAGCACTCAGGGAATCAACACTGAAGCTTTCTTT. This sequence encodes CASTQGINTEAFF.

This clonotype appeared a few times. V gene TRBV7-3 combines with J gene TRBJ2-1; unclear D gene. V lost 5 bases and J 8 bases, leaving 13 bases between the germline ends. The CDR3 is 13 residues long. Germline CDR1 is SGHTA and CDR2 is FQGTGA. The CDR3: CASSLYGKDEQFF. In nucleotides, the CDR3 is TGTGCCAGCAGCCTCTATGGGAAGGATGAGCAGTTCTTC.

CDR3: CATSNQGTAFF. CDR3 DNA: TGTGCCACCAGCAACCAGGGGACGGCTTTCTTT. The chain couples TRBV15 to TRBJ1-1; possible D gene TRBD1, 6 bases. CDR3 length: 11 amino acids. Per germline, CDR1 LNHNV and CDR2 YYDKDF (reference sequence). Between the trimmed V and J ends, which lost 4 bases and 11 bases, there was a span of 11 bases.

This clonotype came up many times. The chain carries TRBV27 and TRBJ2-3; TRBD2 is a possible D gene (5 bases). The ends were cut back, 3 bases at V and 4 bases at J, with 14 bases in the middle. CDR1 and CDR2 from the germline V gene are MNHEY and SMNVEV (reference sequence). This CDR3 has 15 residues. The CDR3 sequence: CASSFAEGKPDTQYF. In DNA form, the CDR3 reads TGTGCCAGCAGTTTCGCCGAGGGAAAACCAGATACGCAGTATTTT.

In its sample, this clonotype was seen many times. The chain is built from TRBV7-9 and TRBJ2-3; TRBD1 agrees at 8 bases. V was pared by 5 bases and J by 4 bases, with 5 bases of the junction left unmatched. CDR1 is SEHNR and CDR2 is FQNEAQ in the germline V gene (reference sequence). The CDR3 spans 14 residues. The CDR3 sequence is CASSQQGEADTQYF. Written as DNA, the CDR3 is TGTGCCAGCAGCCAACAGGGGGAGGCAGATACGCAGTATTTT.

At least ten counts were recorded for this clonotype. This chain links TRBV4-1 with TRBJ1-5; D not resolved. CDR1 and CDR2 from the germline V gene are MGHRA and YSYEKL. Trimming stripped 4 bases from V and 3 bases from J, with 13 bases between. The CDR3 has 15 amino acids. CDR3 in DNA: TGCGCCAGCAGCCGAAACGGGCTCCTCAATCAGCCCCAGCATTTT. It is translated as CASSRNGLLNQPQHF.

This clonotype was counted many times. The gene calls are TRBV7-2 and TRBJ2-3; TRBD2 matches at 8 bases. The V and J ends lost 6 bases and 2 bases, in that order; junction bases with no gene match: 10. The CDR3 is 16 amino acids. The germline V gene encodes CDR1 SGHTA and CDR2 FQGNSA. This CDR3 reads CASRLRSGGITDTQYF. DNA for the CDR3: TGTGCCAGCAGGTTAAGGAGCGGGGGTATCACAGATACGCAGTATTTT.

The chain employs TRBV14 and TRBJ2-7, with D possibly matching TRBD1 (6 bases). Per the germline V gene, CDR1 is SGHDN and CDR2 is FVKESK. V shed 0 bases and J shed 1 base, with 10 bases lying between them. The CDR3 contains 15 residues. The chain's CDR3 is CASSQEPDRSYEQYF. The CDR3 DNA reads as TGTGCCAGCAGCCAAGAGCCGGACAGATCCTACGAGCAGTACTTC.

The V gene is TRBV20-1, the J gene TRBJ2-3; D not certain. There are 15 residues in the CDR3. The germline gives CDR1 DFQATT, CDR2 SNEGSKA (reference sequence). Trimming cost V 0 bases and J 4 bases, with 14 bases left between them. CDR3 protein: CSARDPRLGADTQYF. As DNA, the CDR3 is TGCAGTGCTAGAGATCCAAGACTTGGCGCAGATACGCAGTATTTT.

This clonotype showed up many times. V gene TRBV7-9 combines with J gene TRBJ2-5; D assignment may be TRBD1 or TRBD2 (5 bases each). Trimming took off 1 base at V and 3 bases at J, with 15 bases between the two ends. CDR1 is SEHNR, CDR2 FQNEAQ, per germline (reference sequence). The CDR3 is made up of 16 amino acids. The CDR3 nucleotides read TGTGCCAGCAGCTTAGGCACCGGGACGGATAAAGAGACCCAGTACTTC. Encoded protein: CASSLGTGTDKETQYF.

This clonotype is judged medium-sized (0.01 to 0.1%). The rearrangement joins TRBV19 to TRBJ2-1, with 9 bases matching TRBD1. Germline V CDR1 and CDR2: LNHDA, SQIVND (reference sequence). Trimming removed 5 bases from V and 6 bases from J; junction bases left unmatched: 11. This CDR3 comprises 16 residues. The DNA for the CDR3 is TGTGCCAGTAGTCCAAGCCCGGGACAGGGCATCAATGAGCAGTTCTTC. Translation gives CASSPSPGQGINEQFF.

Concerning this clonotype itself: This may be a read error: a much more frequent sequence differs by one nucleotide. In DNA form, the CDR3 reads TGTGCCAGCAGTTACGAGATTGGGGGGGAAAGTTCCTACAATGAGCGGTTCTTC. Protein product: CASSYEIGGESSYNERFF. The V and J genes are TRBV6-2 or TRBV6-3 and TRBJ2-1, with 7 bases matching TRBD2. The CDR3 extends over 18 amino acids. Germline V lookup: CDR1 MNHEY, CDR2 SVGEGT.

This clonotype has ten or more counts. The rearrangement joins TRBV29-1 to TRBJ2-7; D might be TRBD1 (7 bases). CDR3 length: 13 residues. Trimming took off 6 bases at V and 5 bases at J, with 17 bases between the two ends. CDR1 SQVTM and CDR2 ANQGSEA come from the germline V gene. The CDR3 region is CSVGRAGGNEQYF. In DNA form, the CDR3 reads TGCAGCGTCGGTCGCGCAGGGGGGAACGAGCAGTACTTC.

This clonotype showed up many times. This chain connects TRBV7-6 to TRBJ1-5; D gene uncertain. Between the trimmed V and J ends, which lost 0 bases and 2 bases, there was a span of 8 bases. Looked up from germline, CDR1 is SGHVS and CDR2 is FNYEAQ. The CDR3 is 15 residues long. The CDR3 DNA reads TGTGCCAGCAGCTTAGCCTCAGGAGGCAATCAGCCCCAGCATTTT. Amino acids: CASSLASGGNQPQHF.

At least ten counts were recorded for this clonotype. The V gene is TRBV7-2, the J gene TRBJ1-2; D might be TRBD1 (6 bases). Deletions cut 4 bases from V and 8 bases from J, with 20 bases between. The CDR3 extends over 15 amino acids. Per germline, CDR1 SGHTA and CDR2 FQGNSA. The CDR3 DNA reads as TGTGCCAGCAGCTCTCGACAGGTTCTCTCTTTAGGCTACACCTTC. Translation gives CASSSRQVLSLGYTF.